This TCR beta chain comes out of a study of T cell responses to AZD1222 COVID-19 vaccine. Findings of the study overall: Sampling that yielded the repertoires occurred only after the peak T cell response. Nearly half of spike-specific TCRs reportedly target unmutated variant regions. Among vaccine-associated CD4 TCRs, coverage spanned spike, with dominance at 160-218 and 743-854.

Using immunoSEQ multiplex PCR, the repertoire was profiled, and TCRdb retains in-frame clones only, with some absent. Seen here are approximately 120,000 clones, just over 90% observed once, and the top ten hold more than 6%. The V end lost 6 bases, the J end lost 2 bases, and 13 bases lay between the germline ends. The germline V gene has CDR1 PRHDT and CDR2 FYEKMQ (reference sequence). The CDR3 runs 14 residues. On this clone: Its specificity is unknown.

The clonotype was recovered from an adult in good health. V and J are TRBV13 and TRBJ1-1; no clear D gene. Here the sequenced sample was peripheral blood, taken on day 0 of AZD1222 vaccination. The CDR3 loop is CASSSHTGNTEAFF. The CDR3 coding sequence is TGTGCCAGCAGTTCTCATACTGGAAACACTGAAGCTTTCTTT.